This T cell receptor beta chain was recorded in a study of T cell repertoires in cytomegalovirus infection. TCRdb re-analysed the reads in MiXCR, keeping a single row per CDR3 protein. The repertoire consists of tens of thousands of distinct CDR3 sequences, with 33% occurring once and the leading ten covering around 70%. The CDR3 extends over 12 amino acids. Germline CDR1 reads SNHLY; CDR2 reads FYNNEI. Trimming took 11 bases from V and 5 from J, leaving 16 bases between them. In its sample, this clonotype ranks as large (0.1 to 1%). Its target is not known. Study-wide points: CMV carriers having the relevant HLA were flagged by cumulative public TCR beta family frequency.

The receptor was derived from a human donor in good health (CMV status not recorded). Some clones in this sample may be carry-over from other donors' samples. The genes are TRBV2 and TRBJ2-7, with D tentatively TRBD1 (6 bases). Sequences were obtained from PBMCs, sequenced either directly or after in vitro stimulation (not recorded which). In nucleotides, the CDR3 is TGTGCCGTAGGACGGTGGGACAACGAGCAGTACTTC. This codes for CAVGRWDNEQYF.